This T cell receptor beta chain was documented in a study of OX40 agonist ivuxolimab in advanced cancers. Concerning the study at large: Ivuxolimab was a fully human IgG2 agonistic monoclonal antibody targeting the costimulatory receptor OX40 (CD134). Three dose-escalation patients achieved partial responses, one with hepatocellular carcinoma and two with cutaneous melanoma. Peripheral TCRbeta sequencing aimed to test whether ivuxolimab altered TCR sequence diversity and caused clonal T-cell expansion. Intravenous ivuxolimab was administered to patients every 2 weeks at six dose levels: 0.01, 0.1, 0.3, 1.5, 3 and 10 mg/kg. Among the roughly 54 dose-escalation patients, about 20 had hepatocellular carcinoma, 15 melanoma, 9 renal cell carcinoma and 9 head and neck cancer. The dose-escalation cohort was over 70% male with a mean age of approximately 60 years, ranging from roughly 20 to 80. The paper covers the monotherapy dose-escalation part of the phase I ivuxolimab trial, which included N = 52 patients. Patients were allowed to have had prior anti-PD-1, anti-PD-L1 or anti-CTLA-4 therapy, and approximately 40% of the dose-escalation patients had been treated with checkpoint inhibitors.

Patients with autoimmune disease history or receiving systemic immunosuppression were excluded from the trial. Peripheral blood for TCR sequencing was drawn from every dose cohort at baseline, at cycle 4 day 1 and at cycle 7 day 1. Samples came from an open-label, multicenter, first-in-human phase I dose-escalation trial of ivuxolimab. Adults with locally advanced or metastatic head and neck squamous cell, hepatocellular, melanoma or renal cell carcinoma were enrolled in the trial. Before TCR sequencing, CD4+ T cells and CD8+ T cells were sorted from peripheral blood as separate populations. Study-level results and caveats: After ivuxolimab, CD8+ T cells had more expanded clones than CD4+ T cells on average. In the 0.1-3.0 mg/kg groups, partial responders were among the patients with the lowest normalized peripheral clonal expansion, particularly in CD8+ T cells. Which antigens the clonally expanded peripheral T cells were specific for was not determined. Low levels of normalized T-cell clonal expansion were also seen in some patients who did not respond. At doses of 0.1 to 3.0 mg/kg, clonal expansion of both CD4+ and CD8+ T cells in blood was seen between baseline and week 6.

For sequencing of the TCRbeta CDR3 region, genomic DNA was extracted from the sorted cells. The immunoSEQ Assay was used for sequencing of TCRbeta CDR3 regions. Imported from immuneACCESS, the table was reduced by TCRdb to in-frame sequences with V and J called. These copies leave out some clones; in studies compared against another copy, an unresolved V gene accounts for under half, and the cause of the remainder is not known. Here the sample has about 61,000 clones; around nine tenths occur a single time. In total, the top ten clones hold about 18% of the sample. Based on the germline V gene, the CDR1 and CDR2 sequences are MRHNA and SNTAGT. Ends trimmed: V by 5 bases, J by 1 base; bases unmatched to a gene: 9. The CDR3 sequence holds 16 residues, the cysteine and phenylalanine included. Kept here is only the CDR3 DNA, which spans 48 bases and is read in frame from base 1. Worth noting for this clone: Its antigen remains unidentified. No base-level quality is on record; no much larger clone is a single base apart.

The receptor was isolated from an adult with an advanced solid tumor such as melanoma, head and neck, liver or kidney cancer. The chain joins TRBV6-4 to TRBJ2-5; 8 bases in the middle match TRBD2. The sequencing used CD4+ or CD8+ T cells sorted from blood, collected in a trial of the OX40 agonist ivuxolimab. CDR3 reads: CASSPGGWALQETQYF. The DNA sequence reads TGTGCCAGCAGTCCGGGGGGGTGGGCGCTCCAAGAGACCCAGTACTTC.